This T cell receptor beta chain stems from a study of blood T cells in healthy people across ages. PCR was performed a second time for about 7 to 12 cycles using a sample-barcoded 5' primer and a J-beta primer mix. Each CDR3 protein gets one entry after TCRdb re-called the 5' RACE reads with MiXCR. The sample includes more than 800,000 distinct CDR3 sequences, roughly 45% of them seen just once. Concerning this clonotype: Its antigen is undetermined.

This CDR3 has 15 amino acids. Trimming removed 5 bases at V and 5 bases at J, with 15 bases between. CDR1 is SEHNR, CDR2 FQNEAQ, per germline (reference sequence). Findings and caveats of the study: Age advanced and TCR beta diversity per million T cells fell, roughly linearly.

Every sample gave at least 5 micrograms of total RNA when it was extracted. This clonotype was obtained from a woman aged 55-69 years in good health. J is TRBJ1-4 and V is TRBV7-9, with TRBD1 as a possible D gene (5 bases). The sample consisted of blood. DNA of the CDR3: TGTGCCAGCAGCCCTAGACAGACAGCGAATGAAAAACTGTTTTTT. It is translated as CASSPRQTANEKLFF.